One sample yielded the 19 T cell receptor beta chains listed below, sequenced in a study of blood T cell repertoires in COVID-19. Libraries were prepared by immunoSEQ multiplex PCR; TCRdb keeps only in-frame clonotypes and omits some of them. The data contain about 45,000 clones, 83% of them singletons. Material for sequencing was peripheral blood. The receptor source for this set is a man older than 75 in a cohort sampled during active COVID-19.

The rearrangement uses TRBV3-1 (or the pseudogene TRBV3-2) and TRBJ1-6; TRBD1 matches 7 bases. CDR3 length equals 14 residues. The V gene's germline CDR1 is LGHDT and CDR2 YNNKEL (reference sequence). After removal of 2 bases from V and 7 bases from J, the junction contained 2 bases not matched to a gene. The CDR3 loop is CASSQTTGNSPLHF. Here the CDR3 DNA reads TGTGCCAGCAGCCAAACGACAGGGAATTCACCCCTCCACTTT.

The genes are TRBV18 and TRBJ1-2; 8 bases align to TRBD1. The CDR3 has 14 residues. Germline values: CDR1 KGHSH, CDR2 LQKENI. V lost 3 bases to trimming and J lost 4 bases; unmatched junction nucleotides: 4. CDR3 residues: CASSPGQDFYGYTF. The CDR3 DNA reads TGTGCCAGCTCACCGGGACAGGACTTCTATGGCTACACCTTC.

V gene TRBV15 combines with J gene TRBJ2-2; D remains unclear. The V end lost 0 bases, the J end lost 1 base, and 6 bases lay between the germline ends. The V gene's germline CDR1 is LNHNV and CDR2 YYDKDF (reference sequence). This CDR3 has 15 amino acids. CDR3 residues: CATSRDSGNTGELFF. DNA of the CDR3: TGTGCCACCAGCAGAGATTCAGGGAACACCGGGGAGCTGTTTTTT.

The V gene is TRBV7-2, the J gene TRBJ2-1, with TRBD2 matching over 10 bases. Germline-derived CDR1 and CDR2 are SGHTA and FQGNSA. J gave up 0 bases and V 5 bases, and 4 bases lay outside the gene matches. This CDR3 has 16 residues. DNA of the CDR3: TGTGCCAGCAGCCCGGGACTAGCGAGCTCCTACAATGAGCAGTTCTTC. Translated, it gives CASSPGLASSYNEQFF.

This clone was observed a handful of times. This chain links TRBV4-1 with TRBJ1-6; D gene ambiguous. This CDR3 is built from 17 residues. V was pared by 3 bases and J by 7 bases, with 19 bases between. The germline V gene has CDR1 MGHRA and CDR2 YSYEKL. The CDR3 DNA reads TGCGCCAGCAGCCACCTTCTGATACGGGAAATCAATTCACCCCTCCACTTT. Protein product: CASSHLLIREINSPLHF.

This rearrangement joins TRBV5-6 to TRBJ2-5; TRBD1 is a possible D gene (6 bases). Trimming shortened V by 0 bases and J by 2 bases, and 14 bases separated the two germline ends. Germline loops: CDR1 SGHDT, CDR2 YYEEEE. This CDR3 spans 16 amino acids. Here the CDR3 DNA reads TGTGCCAGCAGCTTGGGACTCTGGGGGCGGCAAGAGACCCAGTACTTC. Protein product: CASSLGLWGRQETQYF.

CDR3 nucleotide sequence: TGTGCCAGCACTGGTTCACTGGGGAGGAATCAGCCCCAGCATTTT. It encodes CASTGSLGRNQPQHF. The rearrangement uses TRBV2 and TRBJ1-5; D is unresolved. Germline V lookup: CDR1 SNHLY, CDR2 FYNNEI. Trimming shortened V by 7 bases and J by 4 bases, and 17 bases separated the two germline ends. The CDR3 totals 15 residues.

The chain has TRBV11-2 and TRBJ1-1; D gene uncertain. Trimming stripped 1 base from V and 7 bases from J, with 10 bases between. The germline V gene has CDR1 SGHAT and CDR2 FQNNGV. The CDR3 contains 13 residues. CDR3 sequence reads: CASSLGGPSEAFF. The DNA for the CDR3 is TGTGCCAGCAGCTTAGGAGGTCCCAGTGAAGCTTTCTTT.

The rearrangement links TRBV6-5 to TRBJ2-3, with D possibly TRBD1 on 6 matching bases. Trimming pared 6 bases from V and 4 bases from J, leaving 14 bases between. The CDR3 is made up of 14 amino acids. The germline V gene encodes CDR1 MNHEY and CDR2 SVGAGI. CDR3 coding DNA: TGTGCCAGCAGCCGTGCAGCAGGGGCAGATACGCAGTATTTT. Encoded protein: CASSRAAGADTQYF.

The CDR3 region is CASRTDRGRNEQFF. For the CDR3, the DNA is TGTGCCAGCAGAACGGACAGGGGGAGGAATGAGCAGTTCTTC. This rearrangement joins TRBV2 to TRBJ2-1; TRBD1 agrees at 10 bases. V lost 6 bases to trimming and J lost 7 bases; unmatched junction nucleotides: 6. CDR3 length equals 14 residues. CDR1 and CDR2 (germline): SNHLY, FYNNEI. Combining the CDR3 with reference TRBV2 and TRBJ2-1 gives the whole variable domain EPEVTQTPSHQVTQMGQEVILRCVPISNHLYFYWYRQILGQKVEFLVSFYNNEISEKSEIFDDQFSVERPDGSNFTLKIRSTKLEDSAMYFCASRTDRGRNEQFFGPGTRLTVL.

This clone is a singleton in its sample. This chain's CDR3 is CASSLGLADISYEQYF. CDR3 bases: TGCGCCAGCAGCTTGGGGCTAGCTGACATCTCCTACGAGCAGTACTTC. This chain uses TRBV5-1 with TRBJ2-7; possibly TRBD2 for D (5 bases). V dropped 0 bases and J dropped 0 bases, with 13 bases sitting between them. CDR3 size: 16 residues. Germline CDR1 SGHRS, CDR2 YFSETQ.

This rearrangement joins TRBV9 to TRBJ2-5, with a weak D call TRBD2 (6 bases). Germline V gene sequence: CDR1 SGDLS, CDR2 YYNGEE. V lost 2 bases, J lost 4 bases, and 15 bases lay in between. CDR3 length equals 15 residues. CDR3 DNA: TGTGCCAGCAGCGTGAACTCCGGGAGCGCAGAGACCCAGTACTTC. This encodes CASSVNSGSAETQYF.

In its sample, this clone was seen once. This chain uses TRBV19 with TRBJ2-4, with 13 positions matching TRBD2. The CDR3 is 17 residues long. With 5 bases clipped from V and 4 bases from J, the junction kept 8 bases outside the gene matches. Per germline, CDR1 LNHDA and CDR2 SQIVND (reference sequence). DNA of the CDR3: TGTGCCAGTAGTCCAACTAGCGGGGGGGCTTCGAAAAACATTCAGTACTTC. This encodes CASSPTSGGASKNIQYF.

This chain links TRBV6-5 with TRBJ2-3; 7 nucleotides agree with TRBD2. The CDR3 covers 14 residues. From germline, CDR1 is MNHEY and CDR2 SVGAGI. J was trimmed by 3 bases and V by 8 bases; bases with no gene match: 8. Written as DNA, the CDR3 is TGTGCCAGCGTTCCCCCCGGGGGGACAGATACGCAGTATTTT. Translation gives CASVPPGGTDTQYF.

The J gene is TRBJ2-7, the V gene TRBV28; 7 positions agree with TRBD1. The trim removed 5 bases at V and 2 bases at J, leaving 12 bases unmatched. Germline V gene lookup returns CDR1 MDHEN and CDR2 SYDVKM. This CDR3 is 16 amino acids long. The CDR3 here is CASSLRGQAFPYEQYF. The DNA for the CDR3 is TGTGCCAGCAGTCTCCGCGGACAGGCCTTTCCCTACGAGCAGTACTTC.

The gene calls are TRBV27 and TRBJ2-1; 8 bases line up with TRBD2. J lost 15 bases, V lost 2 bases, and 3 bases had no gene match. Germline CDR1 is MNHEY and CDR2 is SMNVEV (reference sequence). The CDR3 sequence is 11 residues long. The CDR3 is CASSLGTSRFF. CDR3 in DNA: TGTGCCAGCAGTTTAGGGACTAGTAGGTTCTTC.

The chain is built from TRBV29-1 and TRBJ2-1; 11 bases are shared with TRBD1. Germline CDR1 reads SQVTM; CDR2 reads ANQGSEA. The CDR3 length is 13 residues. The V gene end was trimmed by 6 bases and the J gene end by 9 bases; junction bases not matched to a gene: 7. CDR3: CSVARTGGGEQFF. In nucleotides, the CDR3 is TGCAGCGTGGCTAGGACAGGGGGCGGTGAGCAGTTCTTC.

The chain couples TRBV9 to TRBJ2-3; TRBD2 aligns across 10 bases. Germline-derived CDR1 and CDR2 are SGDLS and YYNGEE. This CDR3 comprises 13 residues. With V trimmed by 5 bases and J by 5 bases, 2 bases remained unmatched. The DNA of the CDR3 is TGTGCCAGCAGGGGGACTAGCGTAGATACGCAGTATTTT. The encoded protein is CASRGTSVDTQYF.

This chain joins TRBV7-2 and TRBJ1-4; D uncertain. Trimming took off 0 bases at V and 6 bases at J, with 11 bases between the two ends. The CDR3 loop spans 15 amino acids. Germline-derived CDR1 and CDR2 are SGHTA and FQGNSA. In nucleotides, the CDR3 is TGTGCCAGCAGCTTAGCTGGCACTGGAGATGAAAAACTGTTTTTT. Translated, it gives CASSLAGTGDEKLFF. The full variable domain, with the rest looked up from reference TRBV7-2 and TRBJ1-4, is GAGVSQSPSNKVTEKGKDVELRCDPISGHTALYWYRQSLGQGLEFLIYFQGNSAPDKSGLPSDRFSAERTGGSVSTLTIQRTQQEDSAVYLCASSLAGTGDEKLFFGSGTQLSVL.